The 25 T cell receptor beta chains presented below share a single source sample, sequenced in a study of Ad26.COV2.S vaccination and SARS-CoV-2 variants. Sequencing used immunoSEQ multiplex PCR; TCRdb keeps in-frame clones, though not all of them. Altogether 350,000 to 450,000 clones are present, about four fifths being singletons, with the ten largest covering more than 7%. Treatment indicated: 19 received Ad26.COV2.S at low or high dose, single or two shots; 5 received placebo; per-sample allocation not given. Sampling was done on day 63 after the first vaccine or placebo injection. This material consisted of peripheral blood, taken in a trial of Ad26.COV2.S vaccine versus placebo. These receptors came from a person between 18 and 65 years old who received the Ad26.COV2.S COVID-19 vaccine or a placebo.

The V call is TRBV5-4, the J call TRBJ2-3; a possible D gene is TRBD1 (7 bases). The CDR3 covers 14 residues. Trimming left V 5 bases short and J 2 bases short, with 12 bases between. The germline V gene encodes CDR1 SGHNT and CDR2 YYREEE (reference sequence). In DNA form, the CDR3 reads TGTGCCAGCAGTCAGGGGGGCTACACAGATACGCAGTATTTT. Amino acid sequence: CASSQGGYTDTQYF.

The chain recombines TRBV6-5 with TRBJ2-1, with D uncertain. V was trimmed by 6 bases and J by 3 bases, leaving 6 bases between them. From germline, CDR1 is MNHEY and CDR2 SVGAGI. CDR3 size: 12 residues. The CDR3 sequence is CASSPDYNEQFF. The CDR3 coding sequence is TGTGCCAGCAGCCCGGACTACAATGAGCAGTTCTTC.

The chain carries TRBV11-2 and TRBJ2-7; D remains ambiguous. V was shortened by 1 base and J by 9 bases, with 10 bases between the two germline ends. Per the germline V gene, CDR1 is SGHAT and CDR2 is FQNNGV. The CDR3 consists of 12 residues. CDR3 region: CASSLVVPGQYF. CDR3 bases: TGTGCCAGCAGCTTAGTCGTCCCCGGGCAGTACTTC.

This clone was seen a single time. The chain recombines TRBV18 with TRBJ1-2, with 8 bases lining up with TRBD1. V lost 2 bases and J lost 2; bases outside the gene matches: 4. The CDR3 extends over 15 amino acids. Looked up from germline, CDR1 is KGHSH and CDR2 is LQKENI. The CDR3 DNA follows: TGTGCCAGCTCACCAGGGACAGGTGGCAACTATGGCTACACCTTC. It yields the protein CASSPGTGGNYGYTF.

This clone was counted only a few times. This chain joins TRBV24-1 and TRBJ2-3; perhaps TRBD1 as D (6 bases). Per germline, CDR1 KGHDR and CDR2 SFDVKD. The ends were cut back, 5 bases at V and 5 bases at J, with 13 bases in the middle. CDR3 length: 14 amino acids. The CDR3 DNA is TGTGCCACCAGTGCCCGACAGGTCAGAGATACGCAGTATTTT. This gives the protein CATSARQVRDTQYF.

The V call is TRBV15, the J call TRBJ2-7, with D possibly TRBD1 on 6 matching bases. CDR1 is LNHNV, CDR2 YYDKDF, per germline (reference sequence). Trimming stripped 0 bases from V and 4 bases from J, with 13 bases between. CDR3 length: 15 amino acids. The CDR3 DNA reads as TGTGCCACCAGCAGAGAACAGGGCCTCGGGTACGAGCAGTACTTC. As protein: CATSREQGLGYEQYF. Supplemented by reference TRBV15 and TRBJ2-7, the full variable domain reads DAMVIQNPRYQVTQFGKPVTLSCSQTLNHNVMYWYQQKSSQAPKLLFHYYDKDFNNEADTPDNFQSRRPNTSFCFLDIRSPGLGDTAMYLCATSREQGLGYEQYFGPGTRLTVT.

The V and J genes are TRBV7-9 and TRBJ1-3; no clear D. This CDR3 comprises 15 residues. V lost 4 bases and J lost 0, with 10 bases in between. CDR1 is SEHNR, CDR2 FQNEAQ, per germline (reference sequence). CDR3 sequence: CASSWSWGSGNTIYF. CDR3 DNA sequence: TGTGCCAGCAGCTGGTCGTGGGGCTCTGGAAACACCATATATTTT.

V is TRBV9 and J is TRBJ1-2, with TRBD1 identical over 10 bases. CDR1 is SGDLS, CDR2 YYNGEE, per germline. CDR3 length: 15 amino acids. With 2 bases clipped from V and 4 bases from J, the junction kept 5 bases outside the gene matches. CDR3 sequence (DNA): TGTGCCAGCAGCGTCTTTGGACAGGGGGGCTATGGCTACACCTTC. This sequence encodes CASSVFGQGGYGYTF.

CDR3 amino acids: CASSPAGAGYTF. Here the CDR3 DNA reads TGTGCCAGCAGTCCCGCCGGGGCCGGCTACACCTTC. The chain has TRBV27 and TRBJ1-2; perhaps TRBD1 as D (5 bases). The CDR3 is 12 amino acids. V was shortened by 5 bases and J by 8 bases, with 12 bases between the two germline ends. Per germline, CDR1 MNHEY and CDR2 SMNVEV (reference sequence).

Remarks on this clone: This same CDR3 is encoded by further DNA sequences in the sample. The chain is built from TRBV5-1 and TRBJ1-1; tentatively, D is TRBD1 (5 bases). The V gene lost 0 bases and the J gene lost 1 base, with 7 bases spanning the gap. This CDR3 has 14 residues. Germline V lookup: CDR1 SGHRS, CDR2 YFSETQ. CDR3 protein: CASSLDGGNTEAFF. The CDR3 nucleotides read TGCGCCAGCAGCTTGGATGGGGGGAACACTGAAGCTTTCTTT.

The CDR3 here is CASSSLEGISVDNTF. The CDR3 DNA is TGTGCCAGCAGTTCCTTAGAGGGAATTTCCGTCGATAACACCTTC. The chain links TRBV6-2 or TRBV6-3 to TRBJ1-2, with D uncertain. CDR1 is MNHEY and CDR2 is SVGEGT in the germline V gene. The CDR3 is 15 amino acids. Deletions cut 4 bases from V and 12 bases from J, with 24 bases between.

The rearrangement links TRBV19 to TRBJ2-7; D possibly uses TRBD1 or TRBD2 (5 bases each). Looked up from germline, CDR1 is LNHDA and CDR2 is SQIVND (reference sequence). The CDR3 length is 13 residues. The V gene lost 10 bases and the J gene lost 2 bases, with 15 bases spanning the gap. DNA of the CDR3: TGTGCCACCGAGGGACCCCTTACCTACGAGCAGTACTTC. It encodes CATEGPLTYEQYF.

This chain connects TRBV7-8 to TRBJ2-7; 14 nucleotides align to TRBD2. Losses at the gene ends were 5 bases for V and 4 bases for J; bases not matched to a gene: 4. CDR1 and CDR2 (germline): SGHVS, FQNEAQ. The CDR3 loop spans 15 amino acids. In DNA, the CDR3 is TGTGCCAGCAGCCTAAGACTAGCGGGGGGGTACGAGCAGTACTTC. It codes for CASSLRLAGGYEQYF.

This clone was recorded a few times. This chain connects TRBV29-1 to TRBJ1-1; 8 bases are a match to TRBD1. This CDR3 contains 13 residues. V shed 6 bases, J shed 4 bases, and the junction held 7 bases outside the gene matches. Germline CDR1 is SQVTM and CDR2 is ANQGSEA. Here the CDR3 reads CSVWTGRITEAFF. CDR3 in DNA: TGCAGCGTGTGGACAGGGAGGATCACTGAAGCTTTCTTT.

CDR3 residues: CASSPKVLLGTNEKLFF. DNA of the CDR3: TGTGCCAGCTCACCGAAAGTTTTGCTCGGGACTAATGAAAAACTGTTTTTT. The chain combines TRBV18 with TRBJ1-4, with unresolved D. V lost 3 bases and J 2 bases, leaving 16 bases between the germline ends. Germline CDR1 is KGHSH and CDR2 is LQKENI. The CDR3 is made up of 17 amino acids.

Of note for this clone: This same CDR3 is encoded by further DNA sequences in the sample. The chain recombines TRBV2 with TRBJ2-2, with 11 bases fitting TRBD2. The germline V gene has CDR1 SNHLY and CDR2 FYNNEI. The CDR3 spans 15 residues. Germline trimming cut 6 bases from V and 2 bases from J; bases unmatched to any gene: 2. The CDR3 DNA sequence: TGTGCCAGCAGCGGGACTAGCGGAAACACCGGGGAGCTGTTTTTT. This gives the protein CASSGTSGNTGELFF.

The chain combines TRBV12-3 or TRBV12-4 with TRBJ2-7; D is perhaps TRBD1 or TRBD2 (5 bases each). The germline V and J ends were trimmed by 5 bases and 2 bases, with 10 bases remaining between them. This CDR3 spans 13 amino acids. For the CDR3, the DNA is TGTGCCAGCAGTCCCACGGGGCCCTACGAGCAGTACTTC. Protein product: CASSPTGPYEQYF.

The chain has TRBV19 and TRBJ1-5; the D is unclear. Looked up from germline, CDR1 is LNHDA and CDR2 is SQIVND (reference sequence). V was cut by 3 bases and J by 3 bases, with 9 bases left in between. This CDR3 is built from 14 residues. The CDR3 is CASSISVFNQPQHF. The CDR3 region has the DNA TGTGCCAGTAGTATTTCAGTTTTCAATCAGCCCCAGCATTTT.

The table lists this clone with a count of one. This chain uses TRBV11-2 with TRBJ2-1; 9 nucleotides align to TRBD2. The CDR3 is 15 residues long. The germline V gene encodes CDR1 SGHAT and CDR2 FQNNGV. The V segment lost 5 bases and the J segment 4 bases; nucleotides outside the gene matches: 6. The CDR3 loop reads CASSPRTSAYNEQFF. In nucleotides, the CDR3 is TGTGCCAGCAGCCCTAGGACTAGCGCATACAATGAGCAGTTCTTC.

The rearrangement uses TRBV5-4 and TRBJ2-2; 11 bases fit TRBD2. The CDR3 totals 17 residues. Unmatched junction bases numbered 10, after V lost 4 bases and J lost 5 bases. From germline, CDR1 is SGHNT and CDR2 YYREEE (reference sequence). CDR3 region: CASSIGLAGPITGELFF. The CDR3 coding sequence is TGTGCCAGCAGCATCGGACTAGCGGGCCCTATTACCGGGGAGCTGTTTTTT.

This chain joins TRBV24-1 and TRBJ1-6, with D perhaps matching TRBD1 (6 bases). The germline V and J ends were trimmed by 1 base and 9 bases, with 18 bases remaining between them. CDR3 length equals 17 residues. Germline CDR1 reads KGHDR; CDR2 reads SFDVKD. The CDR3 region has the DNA TGTGCCACCAGTGATTTCCGACAGGCCCAATTCTGTTCACCCCTCCACTTT. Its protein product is CATSDFRQAQFCSPLHF.

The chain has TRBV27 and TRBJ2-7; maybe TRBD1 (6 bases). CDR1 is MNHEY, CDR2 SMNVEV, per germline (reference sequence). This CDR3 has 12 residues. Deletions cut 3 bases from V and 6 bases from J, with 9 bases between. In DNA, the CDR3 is TGTGCCAGCAGTTTCGGGACAAGCGAGCAGTACTTC. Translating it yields CASSFGTSEQYF.

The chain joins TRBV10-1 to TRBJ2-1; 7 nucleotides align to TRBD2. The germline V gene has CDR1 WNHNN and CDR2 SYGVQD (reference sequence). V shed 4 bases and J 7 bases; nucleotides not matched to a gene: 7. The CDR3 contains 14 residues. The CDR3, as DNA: TGCGCCAGCAGTGGACGCAGGGAGGGGAATGAGCAGTTCTTC. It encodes CASSGRREGNEQFF.

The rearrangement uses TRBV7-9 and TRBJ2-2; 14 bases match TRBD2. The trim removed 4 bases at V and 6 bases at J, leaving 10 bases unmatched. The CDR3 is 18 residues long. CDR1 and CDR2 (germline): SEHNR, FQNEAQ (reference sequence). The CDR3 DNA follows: TGTGCCAGCAGCTCGGTCCAGACTAGCGGGAGGGCTGCCGGGGAGCTGTTTTTT. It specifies CASSSVQTSGRAAGELFF.

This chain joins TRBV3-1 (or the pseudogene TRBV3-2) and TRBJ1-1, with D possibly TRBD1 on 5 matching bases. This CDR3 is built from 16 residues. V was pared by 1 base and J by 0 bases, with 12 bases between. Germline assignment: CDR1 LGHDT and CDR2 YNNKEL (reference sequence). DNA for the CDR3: TGTGCCAGCAGCCAAGGTCGGGGCGGGCTGAACACTGAAGCTTTCTTT. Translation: CASSQGRGGLNTEAFF.